These 8 T cell receptor beta chains share one sample of origin, sequenced in a study of OX40 agonist ivuxolimab in advanced cancers. Sequencing was performed with immunoSEQ multiplex PCR; in TCRdb, only in-frame clones are kept and a portion is missing. The table shows 70,000 to 75,000 clones, with roughly four fifths occurring only once. This sample comprised CD4+ or CD8+ T cells sorted from blood, obtained in a trial of the OX40 agonist ivuxolimab. The receptor set was obtained from an adult with an advanced solid tumor such as melanoma, head and neck, liver or kidney cancer.

J is TRBJ2-2 and V is TRBV27, with 7 bases matching TRBD1. The CDR3 runs to 16 residues. Germline CDR1 and CDR2: MNHEY and SMNVEV (reference sequence). With V trimmed by 6 bases and J by 3 bases, 10 bases remained unmatched. DNA for the CDR3: TGTGCCAGCAGACACGACAGGGCGAAAGACACCGGGGAGCTGTTTTTT. It codes for CASRHDRAKDTGELFF.

The V and J genes are TRBV28 and TRBJ1-1, with D unresolved. The CDR3 is 12 amino acids. Germline loops: CDR1 MDHEN, CDR2 SYDVKM. V was cut by 7 bases and J by 4 bases, with 10 bases left in between. The CDR3 DNA reads TGTGCCAGCATTACCCCTATCACTGAAGCTTTCTTT. It yields the protein CASITPITEAFF.

This chain joins TRBV6-1 and TRBJ1-1, with D uncertain. The CDR3 has 15 amino acids. Germline values: CDR1 MNHNS, CDR2 SASEGT. V shed 0 bases and J shed 0 bases, with 8 bases lying between them. This chain's CDR3 is CASSEALSMNTEAFF. DNA of the CDR3: TGTGCCAGCAGTGAAGCATTATCGATGAACACTGAAGCTTTCTTT.

J is TRBJ2-1 and V is TRBV20-1, with TRBD2 matching over 7 bases. The CDR3 contains 11 residues. In germline, CDR1 is DFQATT, CDR2 SNEGSKA (reference sequence). The V and J ends lost 7 bases and 11 bases, in that order; junction bases with no gene match: 8. The CDR3 region has the DNA TGCAGTGTTCTTTGGGGGGGTCAGCAGTTCTTC. Translated: CSVLWGGQQFF.

The chain carries TRBV28 and TRBJ2-7, with TRBD2 matching over 13 bases. Germline lookup yields CDR1 MDHEN and CDR2 SYDVKM. With 7 bases clipped from V and 3 bases from J, the junction kept 6 bases outside the gene matches. This CDR3 region has 15 residues. The CDR3 sequence: CASTIGLAGVYEQYF. The CDR3 DNA sequence: TGTGCCAGCACCATCGGACTAGCGGGAGTCTACGAGCAGTACTTC.

This clone showed up just once. The CDR3 sequence: CSAVGTPKYEQYF. Written as DNA, the CDR3 is TGCAGCGCCGTGGGGACACCGAAGTACGAGCAGTACTTC. The chain carries TRBV29-1 and TRBJ2-7, with D maybe TRBD1 (6 bases). Trimming cost V 7 bases and J 4 bases, with 17 bases left between them. Germline CDR1 and CDR2: SQVTM and ANQGSEA. CDR3 length: 13 residues.

The chain is built from TRBV4-3 and TRBJ2-2; no clear D. Germline V gives CDR1 LGHNA, CDR2 YSLEER. The CDR3 is made up of 15 amino acids. Trimming left V 0 bases short and J 5 bases short, with 10 bases between. CDR3 protein: CASSQDRQRTGELFF. CDR3 DNA: TGCGCCAGCAGCCAAGATCGGCAACGGACCGGGGAGCTGTTTTTT.

The genes are TRBV11-2 and TRBJ1-2, with 9 bases lining up with TRBD1. This CDR3 comprises 16 residues. Germline CDR1 and CDR2: SGHAT and FQNNGV. V gave up 5 bases and J gave up 4 bases; unmatched junction bases: 11. The DNA for the CDR3 is TGTGCCAGCAGCGGGCTCGGACAGGGGTTGAGCTATGGCTACACCTTC. This translates into CASSGLGQGLSYGYTF.